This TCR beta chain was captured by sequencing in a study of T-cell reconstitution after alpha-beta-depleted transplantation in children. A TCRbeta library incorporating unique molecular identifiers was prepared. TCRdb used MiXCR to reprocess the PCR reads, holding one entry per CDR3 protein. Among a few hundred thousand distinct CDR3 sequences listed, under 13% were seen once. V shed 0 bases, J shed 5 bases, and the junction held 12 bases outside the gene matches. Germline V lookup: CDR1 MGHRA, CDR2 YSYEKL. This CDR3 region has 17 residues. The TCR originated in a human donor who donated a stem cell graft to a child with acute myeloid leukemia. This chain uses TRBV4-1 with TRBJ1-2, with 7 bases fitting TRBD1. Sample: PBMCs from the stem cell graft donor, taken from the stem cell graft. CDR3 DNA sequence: TGCGCCAGCAGCCAAGATTTCGGGACAGAACTATCATATGGCTACACCTTC. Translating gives CASSQDFGTELSYGYTF.